The following is a T cell receptor (beta chain) sequence with its context. CDR3 length: 16 residues. The V and J ends lost 5 bases and 0 bases, in that order; junction bases with no gene match: 4. The germline gives CDR1 LNHDA, CDR2 SQIVND (reference sequence). The sample originates from a study of technical replicates of blood from several donors. The repertoire was sequenced with immunoSEQ multiplex PCR; TCRdb's copy has only in-frame clones and lacks some. The sample includes under 70,000 clones, roughly 84% seen only once; the top ten take roughly 5.3%. Sequenced: PBMCs. V gene TRBV19 combines with J gene TRBJ1-4; 9 nucleotides align to TRBD1. This clonotype was sampled from a human donor in good health. Some clones in this sample may be carry-over from other donors' samples. The CDR3 DNA follows: TGTGCCAGTAGTGTGGGACAGGGTACAACTAATGAAAAACTGTTTTTT. Protein sequence: CASSVGQGTTNEKLFF.